This T cell receptor beta chain was observed in a study of T cells in Graves' hyperthyroidism and ophthalmopathy. Recently diagnosed hyperthyroidism of less than 2 months' duration affected patients aged 18 to 65. Around 10 ml fresh peripheral blood yielded the PBMCs. TCR beta CDR3 region amplification was performed from RNA transcripts. In the first-round RT-PCR of the TCR CDR3, the HTBI primer set was used. One entry per CDR3 protein, called by TCRdb with MiXCR from the multiplex PCR reads. The sample carries 150,000 to 200,000 distinct CDR3 sequences, over 15% recorded once. This clonotype was seen repeatedly, ten times or more. Its target is not known. Whole-study findings and limits: Also found in blood were most expanded thyroid clonotypes above 0.001.

The sequenced sample consisted of blood. This TCR was recovered from a woman aged 45-65 years with Graves' hyperthyroidism.

The CDR3 spells CASSLQGNRQPQHF. DNA of the CDR3: TGTGCCAGCAGTTTACAGGGGAATCGCCAGCCCCAGCATTTT. The chain couples TRBV27 to TRBJ1-5, with D possibly TRBD1 on 6 matching bases. This CDR3 comprises 14 residues. Germline CDR1 is MNHEY and CDR2 is SMNVEV (reference sequence). The V gene lost 2 bases and the J gene lost 7 bases, with 12 bases spanning the gap.